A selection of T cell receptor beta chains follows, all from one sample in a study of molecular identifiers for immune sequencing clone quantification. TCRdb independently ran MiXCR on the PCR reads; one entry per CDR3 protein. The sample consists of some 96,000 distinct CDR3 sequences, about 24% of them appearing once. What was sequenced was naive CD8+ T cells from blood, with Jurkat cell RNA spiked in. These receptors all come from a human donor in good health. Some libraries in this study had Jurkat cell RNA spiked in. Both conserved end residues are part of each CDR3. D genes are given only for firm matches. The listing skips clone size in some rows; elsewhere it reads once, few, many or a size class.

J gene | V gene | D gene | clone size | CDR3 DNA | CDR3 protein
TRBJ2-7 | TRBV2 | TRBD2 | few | TGTGCCAGCAGTGACTCGGCGGGAGGGCCCTACGAGCAGTACTTC | CASSDSAGGPYEQYF
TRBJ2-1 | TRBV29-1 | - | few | TGCAGCGCCGAGAGGTCAGCATACAATGAGCAGTTCTTC | CSAERSAYNEQFF
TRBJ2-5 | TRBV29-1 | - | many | TGCAGCGTTGAAGGACGGGCCGGGGAGACCCAGTACTTC | CSVEGRAGETQYF
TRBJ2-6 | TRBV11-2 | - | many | TGTGCCAGCAGCCTACGACCCCTCGGAGGGGCCAACGTCCTGACTTTC | CASSLRPLGGANVLTF
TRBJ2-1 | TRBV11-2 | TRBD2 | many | TGTGCCAGCAGCCCCGATGTGATGAGCGGGAGGCGTTCCGATGAGCAGTTCTTC | CASSPDVMSGRRSDEQFF
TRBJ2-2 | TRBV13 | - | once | TGTGCCAGCAGCTTATATGGGGGGCCCGCCCCCGGGGAGCTGTTTTTT | CASSLYGGPAPGELFF
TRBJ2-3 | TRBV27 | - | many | TGTGCCAGCAGTCAGGGGCACCTCACAGATACGCAGTATTTT | CASSQGHLTDTQYF
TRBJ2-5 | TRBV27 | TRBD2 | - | TGTGCCAGCGCCTCGGGACTAAAAGAGACCCAGTACTTC | CASASGLKETQYF
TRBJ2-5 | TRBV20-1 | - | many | TGCAGTGCTAGAGGGCTAGCGAGAAGCCAAGAGACCCAGTACTTC | CSARGLARSQETQYF
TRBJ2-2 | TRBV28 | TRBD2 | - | TGTGCCAGCGGTCGTTACGGGACTAGCCTCAACGCCGGGGAGCTGTTTTTT | CASGRYGTSLNAGELFF
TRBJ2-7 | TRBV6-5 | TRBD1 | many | TGTGCCAGCAGACGACAGGGGGTCTACGAGCAGTACTTC | CASRRQGVYEQYF
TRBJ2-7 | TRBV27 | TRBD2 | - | TGTGCCAGCAGCTCGCCCAGCGGGGGAACCTACGAGCAGTACTTC | CASSSPSGGTYEQYF
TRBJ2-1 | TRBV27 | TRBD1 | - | TGTGGCAGCAGTGCACTCCCAGGGGGCCAGTACAATGAGCAGTTCTTC | CGSSALPGGQYNEQFF
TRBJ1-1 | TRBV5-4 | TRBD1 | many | TGTGCCAGCAGCTTCCGACAGGGGAGCACTGAAGCTTTCTTT | CASSFRQGSTEAFF
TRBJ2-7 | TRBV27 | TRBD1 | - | TGTGCCAGCAGCCTAGTTGGACAGGGGTCGTACGAGCAGTACTTC | CASSLVGQGSYEQYF
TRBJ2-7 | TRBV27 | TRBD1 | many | TGTGCCAGCAGTAGCCTGGGACAGGTTACCTACGAGCAGTACTTC | CASSSLGQVTYEQYF
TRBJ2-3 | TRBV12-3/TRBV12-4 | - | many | TGTGCCAGCAGCTTAGTTGGTGATACGCAGTATTTT | CASSLVGDTQYF
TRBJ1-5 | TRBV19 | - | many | TGTGCCAGTAGTATAGGAGGACCCTGGGGCTATAGCAATCAGCCCCAGCATTTT | CASSIGGPWGYSNQPQHF
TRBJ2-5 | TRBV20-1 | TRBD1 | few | TGCAGTGATAGGGACAGGTACCGAGAGACCCAGTACTTC | CSDRDRYRETQYF